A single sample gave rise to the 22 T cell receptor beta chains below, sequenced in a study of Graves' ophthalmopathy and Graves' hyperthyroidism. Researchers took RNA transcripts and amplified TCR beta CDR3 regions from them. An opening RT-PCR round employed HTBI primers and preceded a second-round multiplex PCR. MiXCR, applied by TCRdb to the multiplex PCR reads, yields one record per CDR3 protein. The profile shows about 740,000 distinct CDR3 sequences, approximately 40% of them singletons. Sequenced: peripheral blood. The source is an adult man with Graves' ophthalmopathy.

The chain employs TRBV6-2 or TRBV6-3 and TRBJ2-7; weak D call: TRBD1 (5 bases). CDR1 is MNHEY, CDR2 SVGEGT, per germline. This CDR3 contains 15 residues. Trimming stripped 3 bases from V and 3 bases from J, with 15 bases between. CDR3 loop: CASSYLETVNYEQYF. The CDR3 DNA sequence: TGTGCCAGCAGTTATCTTGAGACAGTCAACTACGAGCAGTACTTC.

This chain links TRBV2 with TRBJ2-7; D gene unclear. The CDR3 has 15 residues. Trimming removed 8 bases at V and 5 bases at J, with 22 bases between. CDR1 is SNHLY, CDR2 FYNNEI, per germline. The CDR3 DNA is TGTGCCAGCGGAGAAGCCTTGACACGTACCGACGAGCAGTACTTC. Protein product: CASGEALTRTDEQYF.

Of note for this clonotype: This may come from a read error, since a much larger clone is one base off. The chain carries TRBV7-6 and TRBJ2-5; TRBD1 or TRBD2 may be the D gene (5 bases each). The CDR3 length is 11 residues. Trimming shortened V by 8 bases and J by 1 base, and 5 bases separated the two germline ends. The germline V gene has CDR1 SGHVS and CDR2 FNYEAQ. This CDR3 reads CASGTQETQYF. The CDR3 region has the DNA TGTGCCAGCGGGACCCAAGAGACCCAGTACTTC.

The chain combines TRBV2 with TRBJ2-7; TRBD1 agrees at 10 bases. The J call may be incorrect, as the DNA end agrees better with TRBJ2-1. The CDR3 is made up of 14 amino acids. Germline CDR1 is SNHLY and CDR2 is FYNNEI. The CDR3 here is CASSRTGQGGEQFF. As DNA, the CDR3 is TGTGCCAGCAGTCGGACTGGACAGGGGGGCGAGCAGTTCTTC.

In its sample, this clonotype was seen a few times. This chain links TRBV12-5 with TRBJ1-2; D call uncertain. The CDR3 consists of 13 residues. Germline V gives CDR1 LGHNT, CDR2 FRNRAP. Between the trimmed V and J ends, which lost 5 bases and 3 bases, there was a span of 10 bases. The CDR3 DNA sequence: TGTGCTAGTGGTCCCCGCAGAGACTATGGCTACACCTTC. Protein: CASGPRRDYGYTF.

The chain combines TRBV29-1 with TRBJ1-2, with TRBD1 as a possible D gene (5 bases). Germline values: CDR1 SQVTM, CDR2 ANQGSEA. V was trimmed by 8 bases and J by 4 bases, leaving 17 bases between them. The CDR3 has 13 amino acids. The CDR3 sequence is CSTEGPMGYGYTF. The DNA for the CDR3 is TGCAGCACCGAGGGGCCTATGGGCTATGGCTACACCTTC.

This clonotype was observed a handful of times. The chain's CDR3 is CASSFTGGKSPLHF. The CDR3 DNA sequence: TGTGCCAGCAGTTTTACAGGGGGCAAGTCACCCCTCCACTTT. V gene TRBV7-9 combines with J gene TRBJ1-6, with 9 bases that match TRBD1. CDR3 length: 14 residues. Germline CDR1 reads SEHNR; CDR2 reads FQNEAQ (reference sequence). Trimming removed 6 bases from V and 10 bases from J; junction bases left unmatched: 7. The entire variable domain, with the rest obtained from reference TRBV7-9 and TRBJ1-6, is as follows: DTGVSQNPRHKITKRGQNVTFRCDPISEHNRLYWYRQTLGQGPEFLTYFQNEAQLEKSRLLSDRFSAERPKGSFSTLEIQRTEQGDSAMYLCASSFTGGKSPLHFGNGTRLTVT.

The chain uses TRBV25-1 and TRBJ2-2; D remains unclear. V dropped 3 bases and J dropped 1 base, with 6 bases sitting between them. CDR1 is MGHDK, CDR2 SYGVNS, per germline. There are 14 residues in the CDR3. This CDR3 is CASSDYQNTGELFF. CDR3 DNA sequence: TGTGCCAGCAGTGATTATCAGAACACCGGGGAGCTGTTTTTT.

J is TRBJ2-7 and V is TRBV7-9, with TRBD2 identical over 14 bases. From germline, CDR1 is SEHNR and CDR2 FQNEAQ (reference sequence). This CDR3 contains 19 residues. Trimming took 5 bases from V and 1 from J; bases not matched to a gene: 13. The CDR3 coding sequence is TGTGCCAGCAGCCAAGAGGAGGGACTAGCGGGAGCATTTTCCTACGAGCAGTACTTC. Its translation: CASSQEEGLAGAFSYEQYF.

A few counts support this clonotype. The CDR3 sequence: CASSSAGLAGYEQYF. CDR3 in DNA: TGTGCCAGCAGCTCGGCGGGACTAGCGGGCTACGAGCAGTACTTC. The V and J genes are TRBV5-4 and TRBJ2-7, with TRBD2 matching 12 bases. V gave up 3 bases and J gave up 3 bases; unmatched junction bases: 4. The CDR3 totals 15 residues. Germline lookup yields CDR1 SGHNT and CDR2 YYREEE (reference sequence).

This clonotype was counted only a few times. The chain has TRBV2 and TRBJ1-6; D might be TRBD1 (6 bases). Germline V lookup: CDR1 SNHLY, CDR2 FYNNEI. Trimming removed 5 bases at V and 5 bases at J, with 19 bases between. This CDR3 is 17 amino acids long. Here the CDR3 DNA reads TGTGCCAGCAGTTTATCGTCCCTCAGGACAGATAATTCACCCCTCCACTTT. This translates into CASSLSSLRTDNSPLHF.

This chain's CDR3 is CASSLFGDSNEKLFF. DNA for the CDR3: TGCGCCAGCAGCCTCTTCGGGGACAGTAATGAAAAACTGTTTTTT. The rearrangement joins TRBV5-1 to TRBJ1-4; 7 bases line up with TRBD1. This CDR3 has 15 amino acids. The germline CDR1 and CDR2 sequences are SGHRS and YFSETQ. The ends lost 4 bases at V and 4 bases at J; junction bases unmatched: 7.

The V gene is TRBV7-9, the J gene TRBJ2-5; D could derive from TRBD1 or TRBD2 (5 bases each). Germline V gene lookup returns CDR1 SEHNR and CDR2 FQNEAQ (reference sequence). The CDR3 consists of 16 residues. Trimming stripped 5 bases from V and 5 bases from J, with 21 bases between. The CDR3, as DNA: TGTGCCAGCAGCCGACTCGGACGGGGCCTGGGGGAGACCCAGTACTTC. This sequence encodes CASSRLGRGLGETQYF.

The CDR3 protein is CSVAYGTDNSPLHF. The CDR3 DNA reads TGCAGCGTTGCGTACGGGACGGACAATTCACCCCTCCACTTT. This sequence joins TRBV29-1 and TRBJ1-6; TRBD1 is a possible D gene (5 bases). The germline V gene has CDR1 SQVTM and CDR2 ANQGSEA. The CDR3 consists of 14 residues. V lost 4 bases, J lost 7 bases, and 14 bases lay in between.

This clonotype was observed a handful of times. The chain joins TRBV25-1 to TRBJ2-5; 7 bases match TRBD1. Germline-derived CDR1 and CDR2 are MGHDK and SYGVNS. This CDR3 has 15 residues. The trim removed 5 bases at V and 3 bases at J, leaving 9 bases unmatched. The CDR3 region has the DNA TGTGCCAGCAGTCTAGACAGGGCTTGGGAAGAGACCCAGTACTTC. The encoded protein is CASSLDRAWEETQYF. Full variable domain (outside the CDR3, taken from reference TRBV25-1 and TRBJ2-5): EADIYQTPRYLVIGTGKKITLECSQTMGHDKMYWYQQDPGMELHLIHYSYGVNSTEKGDLSSESTVSRIRTEHFPLTLESARPSHTSQYLCASSLDRAWEETQYFGPGTRLLVL.

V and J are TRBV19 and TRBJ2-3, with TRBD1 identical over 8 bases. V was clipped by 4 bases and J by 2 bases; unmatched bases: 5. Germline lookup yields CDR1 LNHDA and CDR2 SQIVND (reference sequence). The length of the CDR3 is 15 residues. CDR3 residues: CASSTGQGYTDTQYF. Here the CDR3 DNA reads TGTGCCAGTAGTACCGGACAGGGCTACACAGATACGCAGTATTTT.

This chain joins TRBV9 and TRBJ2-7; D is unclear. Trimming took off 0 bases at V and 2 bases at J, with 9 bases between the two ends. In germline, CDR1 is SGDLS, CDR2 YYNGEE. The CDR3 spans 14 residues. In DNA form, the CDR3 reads TGTGCCAGCAGCGTAGATCAGCATACCTACGAGCAGTACTTC. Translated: CASSVDQHTYEQYF. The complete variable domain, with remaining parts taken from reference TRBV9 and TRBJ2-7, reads DSGVTQTPKHLITATGQRVTLRCSPRSGDLSVYWYQQSLDQGLQFLIQYYNGEERAKGNILERFSAQQFPDLHSELNLSSLELGDSALYFCASSVDQHTYEQYFGPGTRLTVT.

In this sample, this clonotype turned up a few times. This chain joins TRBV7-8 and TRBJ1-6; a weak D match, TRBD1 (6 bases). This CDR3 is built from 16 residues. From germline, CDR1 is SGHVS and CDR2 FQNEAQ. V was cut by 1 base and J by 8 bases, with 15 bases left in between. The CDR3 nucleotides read TGTGCCAGCAGCTTAGAGAGGGGGGGCGTCTATTCACCCCTCCACTTT. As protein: CASSLERGGVYSPLHF.

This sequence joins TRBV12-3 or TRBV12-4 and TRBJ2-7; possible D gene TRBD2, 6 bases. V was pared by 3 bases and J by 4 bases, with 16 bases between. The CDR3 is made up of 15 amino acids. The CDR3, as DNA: TGTGCCAGCAGTTTCGGCGGGGCGGGAAAGTACGAGCAGTACTTC. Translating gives CASSFGGAGKYEQYF.

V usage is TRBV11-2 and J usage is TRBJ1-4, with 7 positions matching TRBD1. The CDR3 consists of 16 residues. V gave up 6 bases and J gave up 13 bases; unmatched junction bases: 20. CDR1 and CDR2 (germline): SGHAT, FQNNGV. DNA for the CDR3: TGTGCCAGCAGGCAAGAAGGGGGCAGGGGGTCGATTCGACTGTTTTTT. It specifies CASRQEGGRGSIRLFF.

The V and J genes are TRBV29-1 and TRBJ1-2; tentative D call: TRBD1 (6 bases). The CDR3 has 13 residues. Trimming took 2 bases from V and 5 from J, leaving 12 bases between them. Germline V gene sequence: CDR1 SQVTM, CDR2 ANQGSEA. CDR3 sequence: CSVESGTPYGYTF. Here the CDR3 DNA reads TGCAGCGTTGAAAGCGGGACACCTTATGGCTACACCTTC. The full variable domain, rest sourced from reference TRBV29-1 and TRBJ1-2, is SAVISQKPSRDICQRGTSLTIQCQVDSQVTMMFWYRQQPGQSLTLIATANQGSEATYESGFVIDKFPISRPNLTFSTLTVSNMSPEDSSIYLCSVESGTPYGYTFGSGTRLTVV.

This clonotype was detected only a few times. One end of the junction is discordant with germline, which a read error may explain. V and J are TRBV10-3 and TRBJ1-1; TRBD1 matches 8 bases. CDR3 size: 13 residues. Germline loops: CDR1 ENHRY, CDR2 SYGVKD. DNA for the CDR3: TGTGCCAGCAGTGGTGACAGGGGCGCTGAAGCTTTCTTT. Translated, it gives CASSGDRGAEAFF.